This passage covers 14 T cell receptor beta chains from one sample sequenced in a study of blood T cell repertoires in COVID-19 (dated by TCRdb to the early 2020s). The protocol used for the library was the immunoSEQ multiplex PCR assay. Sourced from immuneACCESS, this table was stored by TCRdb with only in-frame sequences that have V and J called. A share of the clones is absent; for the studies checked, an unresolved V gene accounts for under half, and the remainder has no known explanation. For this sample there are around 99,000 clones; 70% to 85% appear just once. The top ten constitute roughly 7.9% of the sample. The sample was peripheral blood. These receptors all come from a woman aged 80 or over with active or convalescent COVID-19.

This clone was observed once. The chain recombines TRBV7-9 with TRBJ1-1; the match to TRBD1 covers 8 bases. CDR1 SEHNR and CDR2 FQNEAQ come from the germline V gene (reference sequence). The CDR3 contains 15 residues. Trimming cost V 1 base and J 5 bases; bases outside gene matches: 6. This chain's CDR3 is CASSLVQGAHTEAFF. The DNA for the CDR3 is TGTGCCAGCAGCTTAGTTCAGGGGGCGCATACTGAAGCTTTCTTT.

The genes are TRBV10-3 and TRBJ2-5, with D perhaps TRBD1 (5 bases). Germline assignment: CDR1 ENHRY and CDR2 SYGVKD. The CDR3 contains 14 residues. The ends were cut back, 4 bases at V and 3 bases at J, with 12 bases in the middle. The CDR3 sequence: CAISGGQGEETQYF. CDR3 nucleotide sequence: TGTGCCATCAGTGGGGGCCAGGGTGAAGAGACCCAGTACTTC.

CDR3 residues: CASSLQGWDTEAFF. The CDR3 DNA is TGTGCCAGCAGCTTACAGGGTTGGGACACTGAAGCTTTCTTT. This rearrangement joins TRBV3-1 (or the pseudogene TRBV3-2) to TRBJ1-1; the D gene is possibly TRBD1 (6 bases). CDR3 length: 14 residues. Deletions cut 5 bases from V and 3 bases from J, with 13 bases between. CDR1 is LGHDT, CDR2 YNNKEL, per germline (reference sequence).

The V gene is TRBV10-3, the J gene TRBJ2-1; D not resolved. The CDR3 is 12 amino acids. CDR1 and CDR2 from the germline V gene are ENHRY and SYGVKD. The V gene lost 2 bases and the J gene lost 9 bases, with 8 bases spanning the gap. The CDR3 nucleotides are TGTGCCATCAGTGAGAGAGTCTCTGAGCAGTTCTTC. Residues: CAISERVSEQFF.

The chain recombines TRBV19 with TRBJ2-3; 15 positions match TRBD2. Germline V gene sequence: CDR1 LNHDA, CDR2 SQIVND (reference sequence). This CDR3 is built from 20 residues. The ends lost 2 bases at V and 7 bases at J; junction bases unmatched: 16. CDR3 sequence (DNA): TGTGCCAGTAGTATAATCGGGGGACTAGCGGGAGGTGTCGTGCGGAATACGCAGTATTTT. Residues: CASSIIGGLAGGVVRNTQYF. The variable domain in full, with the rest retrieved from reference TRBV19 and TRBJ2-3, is DGGITQSPKYLFRKEGQNVTLSCEQNLNHDAMYWYRQDPGQGLRLIYYSQIVNDFQKGDIAEGYSVSREKKESFPLTVTSAQKNPTAFYLCASSIIGGLAGGVVRNTQYFGPGTRLTVL.

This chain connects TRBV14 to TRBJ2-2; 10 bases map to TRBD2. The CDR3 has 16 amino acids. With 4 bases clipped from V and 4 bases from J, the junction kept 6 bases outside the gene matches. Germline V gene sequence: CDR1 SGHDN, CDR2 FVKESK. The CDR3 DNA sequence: TGTGCCAGCAGCCTAAGGAGCGGGAGGGGCACCGGGGAGCTGTTTTTT. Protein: CASSLRSGRGTGELFF.

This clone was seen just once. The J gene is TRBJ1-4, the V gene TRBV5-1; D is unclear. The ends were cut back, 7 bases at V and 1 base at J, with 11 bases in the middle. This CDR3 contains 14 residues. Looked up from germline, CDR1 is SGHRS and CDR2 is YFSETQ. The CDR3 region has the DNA TGCGCCAGCGCCCCCTCAGAAACTAATGAAAAACTGTTTTTT. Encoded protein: CASAPSETNEKLFF.

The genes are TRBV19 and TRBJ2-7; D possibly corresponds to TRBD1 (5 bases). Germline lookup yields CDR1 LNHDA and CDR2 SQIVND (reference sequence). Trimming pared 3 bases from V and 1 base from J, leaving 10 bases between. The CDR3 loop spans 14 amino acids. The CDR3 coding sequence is TGTGCCAGTAGTATTCTGGGGCAGTCCTACGAGCAGTACTTC. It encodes CASSILGQSYEQYF. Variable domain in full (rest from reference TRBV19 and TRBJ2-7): DGGITQSPKYLFRKEGQNVTLSCEQNLNHDAMYWYRQDPGQGLRLIYYSQIVNDFQKGDIAEGYSVSREKKESFPLTVTSAQKNPTAFYLCASSILGQSYEQYFGPGTRLTVT.

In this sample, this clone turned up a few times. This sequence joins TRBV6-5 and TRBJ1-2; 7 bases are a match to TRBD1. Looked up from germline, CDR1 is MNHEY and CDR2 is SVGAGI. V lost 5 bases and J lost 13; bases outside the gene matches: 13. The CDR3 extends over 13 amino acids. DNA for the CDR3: TGTGCCAGCAGTAACCGGGACAGTCTTTTGTCCACCTTC. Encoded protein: CASSNRDSLLSTF.

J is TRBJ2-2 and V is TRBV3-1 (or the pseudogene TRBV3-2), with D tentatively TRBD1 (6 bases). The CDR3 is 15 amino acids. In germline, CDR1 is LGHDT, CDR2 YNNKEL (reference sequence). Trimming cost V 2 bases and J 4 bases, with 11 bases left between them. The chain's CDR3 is CASSQSPGATGELFF. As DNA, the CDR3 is TGTGCCAGCAGCCAATCCCCAGGGGCCACCGGGGAGCTGTTTTTT.

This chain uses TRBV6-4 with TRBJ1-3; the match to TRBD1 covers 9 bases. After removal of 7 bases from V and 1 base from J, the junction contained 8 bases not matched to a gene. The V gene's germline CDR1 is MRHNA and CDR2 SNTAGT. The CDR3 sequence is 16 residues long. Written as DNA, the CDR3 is TGTGCCAGCAATGTAACAGGGGGCGCGTCTGGAAACACCATATATTTT. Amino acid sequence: CASNVTGGASGNTIYF.

The CDR3 spells CASSPISRQPQHF. The CDR3 bases are TGTGCCAGCAGTCCAATTTCGCGGCAGCCCCAGCATTTT. This chain connects TRBV6-5 to TRBJ1-5; D remains unclear. Germline V CDR1 and CDR2: MNHEY, SVGAGI. Trimming removed 5 bases from V and 7 bases from J, with 12 bases in between. The CDR3 runs to 13 residues.

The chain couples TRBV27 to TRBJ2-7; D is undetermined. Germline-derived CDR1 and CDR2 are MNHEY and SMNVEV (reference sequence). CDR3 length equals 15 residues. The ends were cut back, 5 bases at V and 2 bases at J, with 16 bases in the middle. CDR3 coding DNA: TGTGCCAGCAGTACCTTTGACACGATCGCCTACGAGCAGTACTTC. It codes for CASSTFDTIAYEQYF.

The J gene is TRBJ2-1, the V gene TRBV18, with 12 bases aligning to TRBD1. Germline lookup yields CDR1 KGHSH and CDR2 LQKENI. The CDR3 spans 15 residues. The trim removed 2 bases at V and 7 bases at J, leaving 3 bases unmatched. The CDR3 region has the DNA TGTGCCAGCTCACCATCGGGACAGGGGGCAAATGAGCAGTTCTTC. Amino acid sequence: CASSPSGQGANEQFF.